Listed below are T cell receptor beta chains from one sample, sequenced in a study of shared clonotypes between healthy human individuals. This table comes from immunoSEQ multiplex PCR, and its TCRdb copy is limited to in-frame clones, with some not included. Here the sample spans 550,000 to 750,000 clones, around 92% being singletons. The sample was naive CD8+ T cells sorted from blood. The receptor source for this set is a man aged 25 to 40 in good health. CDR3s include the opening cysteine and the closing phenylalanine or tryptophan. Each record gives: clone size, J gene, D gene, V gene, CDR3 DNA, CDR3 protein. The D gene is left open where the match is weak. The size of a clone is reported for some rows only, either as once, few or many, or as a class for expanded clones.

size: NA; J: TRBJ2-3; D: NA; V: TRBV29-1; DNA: TGCAGCGTTGACGACAGCCACGGAGATACGCAGTATTTT; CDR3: CSVDDSHGDTQYF
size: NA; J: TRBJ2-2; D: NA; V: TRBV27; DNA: TGTGCCAGCGCCGCCGACGGCGCGACCGGGGAGCTGTTTTTT; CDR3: CASAADGATGELFF
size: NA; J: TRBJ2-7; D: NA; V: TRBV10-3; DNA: TGTGCCATCAGTGTAGAATACGAGCAGTACTTC; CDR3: CAISVEYEQYF
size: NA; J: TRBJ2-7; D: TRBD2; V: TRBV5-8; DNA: TGTGCCAGCAGCTTCGTGGGGAGGGTAAGCTACGAGCAGTACTTC; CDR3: CASSFVGRVSYEQYF
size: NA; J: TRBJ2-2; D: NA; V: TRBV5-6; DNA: TGTGCCAGCAGCCTAGAAGCGAACACCGGGGAGCTGTTTTTT; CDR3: CASSLEANTGELFF
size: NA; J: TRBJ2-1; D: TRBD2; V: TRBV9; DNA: TGTGCCAGCAGCCCCCCAACTAGCGGGAGATCCAATGAGCAGTTCTTC; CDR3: CASSPPTSGRSNEQFF
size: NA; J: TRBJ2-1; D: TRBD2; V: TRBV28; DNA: TGTGCCAGCAGTTTACCCATCGGACTAGCGGGAGGGCCTGGTGAGCAGTTCTTC; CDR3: CASSLPIGLAGGPGEQFF
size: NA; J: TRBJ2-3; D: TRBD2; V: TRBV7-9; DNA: TGTGCCAGCCCCCCCCCGGGACTAGCGACCACAGATACGCAGTATTTT; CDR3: CASPPPGLATTDTQYF
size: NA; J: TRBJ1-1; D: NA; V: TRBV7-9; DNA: TGTGCCAGCCGCTCTTCGGGGGGGAACACTGAAGCTTTCTTT; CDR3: CASRSSGGNTEAFF
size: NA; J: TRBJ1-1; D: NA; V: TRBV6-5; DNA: TGTGCCAGCAAGCCAACACGGGCGAACACTGAAGCTTTCTTT; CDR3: CASKPTRANTEAFF
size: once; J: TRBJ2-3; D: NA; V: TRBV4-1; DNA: TGCGCCAGCAGCCATTTCGCTGCAAGAACAGATACGCAGTATTTT; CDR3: CASSHFAARTDTQYF
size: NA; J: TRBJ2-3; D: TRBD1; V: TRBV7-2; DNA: TGTGCCAGCAGGGACCCTCATTACCGGACAGGGGTTACGGATACGCAGTATTTT; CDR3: CASRDPHYRTGVTDTQYF
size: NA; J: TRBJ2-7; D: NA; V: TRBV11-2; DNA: TGTGCCAGCAGCGTCGTTCCCTACGAGCAGTACTTC; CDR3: CASSVVPYEQYF
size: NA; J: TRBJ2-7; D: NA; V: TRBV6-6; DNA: TGTGCCATTTGGGGTGGCCTCTCCTACGAGCAGTACTTC; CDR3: CAIWGGLSYEQYF
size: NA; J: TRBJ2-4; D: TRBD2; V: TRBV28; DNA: TGTGCCAGCAGTTCCCTCCGACTAGCGGGAGTCAAAAACATTCAGTACTTC; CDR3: CASSSLRLAGVKNIQYF
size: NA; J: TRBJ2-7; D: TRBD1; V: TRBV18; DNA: TGTGCCAGCTCATTCTCGGGACAGGGCTACGAGCAGTACTTC; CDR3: CASSFSGQGYEQYF
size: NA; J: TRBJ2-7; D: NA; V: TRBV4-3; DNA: TGCGCCAGCAGCCAAGATCCTAGGTCGGGAGACGAGCAGTACTTC; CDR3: CASSQDPRSGDEQYF
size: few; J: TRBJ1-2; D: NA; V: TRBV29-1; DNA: TGCAGCGTGGATTGGACAGACTCCTATGGCTACACCTTC; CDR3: CSVDWTDSYGYTF
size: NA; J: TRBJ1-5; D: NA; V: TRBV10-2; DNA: TGCGCCAGCGGGGCAGCCCAGCCCCAGCATTTT; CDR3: CASGAAQPQHF
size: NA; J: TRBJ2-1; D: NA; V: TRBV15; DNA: TGTGCCACCAGCAGAGATCGAGGGACACTGAATGAGCAGTTCTTC; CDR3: CATSRDRGTLNEQFF
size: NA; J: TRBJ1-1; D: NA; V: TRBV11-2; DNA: TGTGCCAGCCAAACCCGAAAGGGGTCGAACACTGAAGCTTTCTTT; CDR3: CASQTRKGSNTEAFF
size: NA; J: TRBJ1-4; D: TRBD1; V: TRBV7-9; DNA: TGTGCCAGCAGCTCCCCGGGACAGGATAATGAAAAACTGTTTTTT; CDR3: CASSSPGQDNEKLFF
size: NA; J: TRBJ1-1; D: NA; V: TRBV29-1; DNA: TGCAGCTCCTACCGGGACGGGGCTGCTGAAGCTTTCTTT; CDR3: CSSYRDGAAEAFF
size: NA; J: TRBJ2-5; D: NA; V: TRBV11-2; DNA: TGTGCCAGCAGCCCGGAGGGGGCAGGCGTCCAAGAGACCCAGTACTTC; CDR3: CASSPEGAGVQETQYF
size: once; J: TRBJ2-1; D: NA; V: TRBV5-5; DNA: TGTGCCAGCAGCTTGTACGCTAGCGCGGCCTACAATGAGCAGTTCTTC; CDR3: CASSLYASAAYNEQFF
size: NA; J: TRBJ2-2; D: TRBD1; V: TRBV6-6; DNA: TGTGCCAGCAGCCTACCGGGACAGGGTATCGGGGAGCTGTTTTTT; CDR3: CASSLPGQGIGELFF
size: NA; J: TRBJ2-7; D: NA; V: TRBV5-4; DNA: TGTGCCAGCAGCTTGGACGGCTCCTACGAGCAGTACTTC; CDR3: CASSLDGSYEQYF
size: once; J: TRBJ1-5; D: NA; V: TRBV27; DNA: TGTGCCAGCAGTTTCTCAGGGAGCGACCAGCCCCAGCATTTT; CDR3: CASSFSGSDQPQHF
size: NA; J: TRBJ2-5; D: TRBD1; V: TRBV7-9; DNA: TGTGCCAGCAGCCGTCGGGGACAGCAAGAGACCCAGTACTTC; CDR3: CASSRRGQQETQYF
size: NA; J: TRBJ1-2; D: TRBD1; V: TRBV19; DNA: TGTGCCAGTAGATTGACAGGGAACTATGGCTACACCTTC; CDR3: CASRLTGNYGYTF
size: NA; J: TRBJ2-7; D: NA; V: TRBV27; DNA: TGTGCCAGCAGTCGAAACCTCGGGGAGCAGTACTTC; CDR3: CASSRNLGEQYF
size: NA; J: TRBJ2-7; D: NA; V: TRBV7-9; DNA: TGTGCCAGCAGCCTATTCGGCAGCAGCTCCTACGAGCAGTACTTC; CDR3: CASSLFGSSSYEQYF
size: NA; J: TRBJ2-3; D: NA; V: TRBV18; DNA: TGTGCCAGCTCACCACCGCTTCAGTTCACAGATACGCAGTATTTT; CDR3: CASSPPLQFTDTQYF
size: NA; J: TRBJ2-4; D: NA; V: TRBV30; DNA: TGTGCCTGGAAACAGCTGGGTACATACATTCAGTACTTC; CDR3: CAWKQLGTYIQYF
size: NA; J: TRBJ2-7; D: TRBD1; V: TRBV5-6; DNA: TGTGCCAGCAGCTCAGTCCGGGACAGTAGCTCCTACGAGCAGTACTTC; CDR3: CASSSVRDSSSYEQYF
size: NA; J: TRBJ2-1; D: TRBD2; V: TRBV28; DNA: TGTGCCAGCAGTCCCTCCACTAGCGGGACTTACAATGAGCAGTTCTTC; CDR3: CASSPSTSGTYNEQFF
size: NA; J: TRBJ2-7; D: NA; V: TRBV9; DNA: TGTGCCAGCAGCGTAGGAGTCAGCCTATCCTACGAGCAGTACTTC; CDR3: CASSVGVSLSYEQYF
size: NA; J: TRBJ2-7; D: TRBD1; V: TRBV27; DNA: TGTGCCAGCAGTCAAACCGGGACAGGGGGCTACGAGCAGTACTTC; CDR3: CASSQTGTGGYEQYF
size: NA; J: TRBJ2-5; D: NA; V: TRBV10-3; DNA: TGTGCCATCAGTGAGTCGGGCGGGGAAGAGACCCAGTACTTC; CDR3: CAISESGGEETQYF
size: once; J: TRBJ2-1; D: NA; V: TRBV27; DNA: TGTGCCAGCAGTTTATCGTTGGGGGCAACCTACAATGAGCAGTTCTTC; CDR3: CASSLSLGATYNEQFF
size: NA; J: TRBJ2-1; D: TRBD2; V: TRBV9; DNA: TGTGCCAGCAGCCCGCGAAATTCCGGGAGGAGCTCCTACAATGAGCAGTTCTTC; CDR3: CASSPRNSGRSSYNEQFF
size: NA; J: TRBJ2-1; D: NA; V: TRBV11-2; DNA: TGTGCCAGCAGCTTATTGAATGAGCAGTTCTTC; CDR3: CASSLLNEQFF
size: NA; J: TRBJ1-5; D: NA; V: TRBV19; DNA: TGTGCCAGTAGTATAGGCAATACACTTAGCAATCAGCCCCAGCATTTT; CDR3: CASSIGNTLSNQPQHF
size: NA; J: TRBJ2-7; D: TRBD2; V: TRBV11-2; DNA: TGTGCCAGCAGCTTACATAGCGGGGCCTCCTACGAGCAGTACTTC; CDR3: CASSLHSGASYEQYF
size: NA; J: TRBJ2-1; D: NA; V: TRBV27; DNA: TGTGCCAGCAGTTTATCGTACTACAATGAGCAGTTCTTC; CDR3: CASSLSYYNEQFF
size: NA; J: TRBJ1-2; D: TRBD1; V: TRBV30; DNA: TGTGCCTGGGACAGGGGCTATGGCTACACCTTC; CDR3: CAWDRGYGYTF
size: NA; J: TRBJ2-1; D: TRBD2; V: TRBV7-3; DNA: TGTGCCAGCAGCTTAACGGGAGGGCATGGGGATGAGCAGTTCTTC; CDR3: CASSLTGGHGDEQFF
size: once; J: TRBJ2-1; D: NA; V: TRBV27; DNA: TGTGCCAGCAGACTCGGAAACAATGAGCAGTTCTTC; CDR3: CASRLGNNEQFF
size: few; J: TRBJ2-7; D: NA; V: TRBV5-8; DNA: TGTGCCAGCAGGTTGTTGTCCGAGCAGTACTTC; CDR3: CASRLLSEQYF
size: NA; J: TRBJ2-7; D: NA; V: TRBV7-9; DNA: TGTGCCAGCAGGGACAGTGGAGCCTACGAGCAGTACTTC; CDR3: CASRDSGAYEQYF
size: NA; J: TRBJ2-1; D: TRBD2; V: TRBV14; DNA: TGTGCCAGCAGCCAGCGCTATCCCGATTTGACTAGCGGCATTACCTACAATGAGCAGTTCTTC; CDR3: CASSQRYPDLTSGITYNEQFF
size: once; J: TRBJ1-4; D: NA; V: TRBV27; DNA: TGTGCCAGCAGTTTAACAGGGCTTCCTGAAAAACTGTTTTTT; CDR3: CASSLTGLPEKLFF
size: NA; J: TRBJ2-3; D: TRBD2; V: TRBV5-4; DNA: TGTGCCAGCAGCTTGGGGACTAGCGGGAGGGTGTTGGGTACAGATACGCAGTATTTT; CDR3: CASSLGTSGRVLGTDTQYF
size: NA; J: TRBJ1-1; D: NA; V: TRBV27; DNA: TGTGCCAGCAGTATAACAGGCTACACTGAAGCTTTCTTT; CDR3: CASSITGYTEAFF
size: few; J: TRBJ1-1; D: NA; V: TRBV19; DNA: TGTGCCAGCGTTCGGAGGGTTGACACTGAAGCTTTCTTT; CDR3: CASVRRVDTEAFF
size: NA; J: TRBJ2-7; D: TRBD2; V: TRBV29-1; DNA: TGCAGCGTTGTTGCGGGAGACTACGAGCAGTACTTC; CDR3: CSVVAGDYEQYF